Below, 29 T cell receptor beta chains from the same sample are listed, as sequenced in a study of shared clonotypes between healthy human individuals. Using immunoSEQ multiplex PCR, the repertoire was profiled, and TCRdb retains in-frame clones only, with some absent. The sample holds roughly 1,100,000 clones, around 76% seen once. Input material: memory CD4+ T cells sorted from blood. The subset denotes: CD45RA-negative fraction. These TCRs come from a man younger than 30 in good health.

J is TRBJ2-7 and V is TRBV20-1; D is uncertain. The CDR3 loop spans 11 amino acids. Germline-derived CDR1 and CDR2 are DFQATT and SNEGSKA (reference sequence). Trimming took 2 bases from V and 7 from J, leaving 9 bases between them. The CDR3 nucleotides read TGCAGTGCTAGAAGGCAGTCGGAGCAGTACTTC. Its translation: CSARRQSEQYF.

The chain recombines TRBV19 with TRBJ2-7; no clear D gene. With 6 bases removed from V and 4 bases from J, the gap between germline ends came to 13 bases. Germline CDR1 and CDR2: LNHDA and SQIVND (reference sequence). The CDR3 runs to 13 residues. CDR3 region: CASSDLSGYEQYF. CDR3 DNA: TGTGCCAGTAGCGACCTATCCGGGTACGAGCAGTACTTC.

CDR3 amino acids: CASSFLQLAGVRTGELFF. Written as DNA, the CDR3 is TGTGCCAGCAGTTTCCTCCAACTAGCGGGAGTTCGTACCGGGGAGCTGTTTTTT. The rearrangement links TRBV27 to TRBJ2-2, with 11 positions matching TRBD2. CDR1 MNHEY and CDR2 SMNVEV come from the germline V gene (reference sequence). The junction had 11 bases not matched to a gene; V was cut back by 3 bases and J by 5 bases. This CDR3 is 18 amino acids long.

The chain employs TRBV2 and TRBJ2-5, with D maybe TRBD1 (6 bases). Germline CDR1 SNHLY, CDR2 FYNNEI. V lost 7 bases and J 4 bases, leaving 13 bases between the germline ends. The CDR3 length is 13 residues. The CDR3, as DNA: TGTGCCAGCAACCAGGGGTTGAGAGAGACCCAGTACTTC. It translates to CASNQGLRETQYF.

This clone occurred once. The rearrangement uses TRBV28 and TRBJ2-7; 8 nucleotides align to TRBD2. CDR1 is MDHEN, CDR2 SYDVKM, per germline. The CDR3 spans 15 residues. Trimming removed 3 bases from V and 4 bases from J; junction bases left unmatched: 8. The DNA of the CDR3 is TGTGCCAGCAGTTTCTCGGGGGGGCCAACGTACGAGCAGTACTTC. Residues: CASSFSGGPTYEQYF. Using reference TRBV28 and TRBJ2-7 for the parts outside the CDR3, the full variable domain is DVKVTQSSRYLVKRTGEKVFLECVQDMDHENMFWYRQDPGLGLRLIYFSYDVKMKEKGDIPEGYSVSREKKERFSLILESASTNQTSMYLCASSFSGGPTYEQYFGPGTRLTVT.

As concerns this clone: The sample holds other DNA sequences that translate to the same CDR3. The chain joins TRBV5-1 to TRBJ1-1; D is uncertain. This CDR3 spans 14 amino acids. Germline V gene lookup returns CDR1 SGHRS and CDR2 YFSETQ. Between the trimmed V and J ends, which lost 0 bases and 0 bases, there was a span of 6 bases. The DNA for the CDR3 is TGCGCCAGCAGCTTGGGGCACCTGAACACTGAAGCTTTCTTT. Protein: CASSLGHLNTEAFF.

CDR3 DNA: TGTGCCAGCAGACAGCACTACGAGCAGTACTTC. Its protein is CASRQHYEQYF. The chain joins TRBV6-1 to TRBJ2-7; no definite D call. This CDR3 is built from 11 residues. Germline loops: CDR1 MNHNS, CDR2 SASEGT. The V gene lost 6 bases and the J gene lost 3 bases, with 6 bases spanning the gap.

The genes are TRBV6-6 and TRBJ1-2; 7 positions match TRBD1. From germline, CDR1 is MNHNY and CDR2 SVGAGI (reference sequence). The length of the CDR3 is 11 residues. V gave up 6 bases and J gave up 8 bases; unmatched junction bases: 3. The CDR3 sequence: CASSTGVGYTF. Here the CDR3 DNA reads TGTGCCAGCAGCACAGGGGTAGGCTACACCTTC.

The chain combines TRBV9 with TRBJ2-2, with D tentatively TRBD2 (5 bases). This CDR3 is 16 amino acids long. The V gene lost 2 bases and the J gene lost 0 bases, with 11 bases spanning the gap. Germline V gives CDR1 SGDLS, CDR2 YYNGEE. The CDR3 sequence is CASSVGGSANTGELFF. In DNA, the CDR3 is TGTGCCAGCAGCGTGGGTGGGAGCGCGAACACCGGGGAGCTGTTTTTT.

As concerns this clone: Only one base separates this from a far larger clonotype, so it likely reflects a read error. The chain is built from TRBV7-2 and TRBJ1-1, with 7 nucleotides matching TRBD1. Germline V lookup: CDR1 SGHTA, CDR2 FQGNSA. This CDR3 contains 14 residues. The chain's CDR3 is CANSIRQGNTEAFF. DNA for the CDR3: TGTGCCAACAGCATCCGACAGGGGAACACTGAAGCTTTCTTT.

To note about this clone: The sample contains more than one DNA sequence encoding this CDR3. The genes are TRBV27 and TRBJ1-2, with unresolved D. This CDR3 is 13 amino acids long. The V gene lost 5 bases and the J gene lost 4 bases, with 11 bases spanning the gap. Looked up from germline, CDR1 is MNHEY and CDR2 is SMNVEV (reference sequence). Written as DNA, the CDR3 is TGTGCCAGCAGTCTCACGGGCGGCTATGGCTACACCTTC. It specifies CASSLTGGYGYTF.

This rearrangement joins TRBV28 to TRBJ1-4; no definite D call. The CDR3 loop spans 12 amino acids. Germline V gene sequence: CDR1 MDHEN, CDR2 SYDVKM. Trimming pared 6 bases from V and 10 bases from J, leaving 12 bases between. The CDR3 protein is CASRLGAGKLFF. The CDR3 DNA reads TGTGCCAGCAGATTGGGAGCCGGAAAACTGTTTTTT.

This clone is a singleton in its sample. The junction differs from germline at one of its ends, possibly a read error. This rearrangement joins TRBV5-3 to TRBJ2-3, with 12 bases lining up with TRBD2. TRBV5-3 is sorted into the ORF group, with uncertain function. The CDR3 has 15 amino acids. CDR3 DNA: TGCGCCAGCAGCCCACGACTAGCGGGAGCTGATACGCAGTATTTT. The encoded protein is CASSPRLAGADTQYF.

The CDR3 DNA is TGTGCCAGCAGCCAATTCCTAGATTCGGGCTACAATGAGCAGTTCTTC. Amino acids: CASSQFLDSGYNEQFF. The chain recombines TRBV14 with TRBJ2-1; D is ambiguous. The germline V and J ends were trimmed by 2 bases and 3 bases, with 14 bases remaining between them. CDR1 SGHDN and CDR2 FVKESK come from the germline V gene. The CDR3 totals 16 residues. Combining the CDR3 with reference TRBV14 and TRBJ2-1 gives the whole variable domain EAGVTQFPSHSVIEKGQTVTLRCDPISGHDNLYWYRRVMGKEIKFLLHFVKESKQDESGMPNNRFLAERTGGTYSTLKVQPAELEDSGVYFCASSQFLDSGYNEQFFGPGTRLTVL.

This clone was detected only a few times. The rearrangement uses TRBV18 and TRBJ2-2, with D unclear. Germline values: CDR1 KGHSH, CDR2 LQKENI. With 3 bases removed from V and 5 bases from J, the gap between germline ends came to 7 bases. This CDR3 is built from 13 residues. The CDR3 coding sequence is TGTGCCAGCTCACCTGATGGGACCGGGGAGCTGTTTTTT. Protein: CASSPDGTGELFF.

This chain links TRBV6-5 with TRBJ1-5, with 7 positions matching TRBD1. This CDR3 comprises 14 residues. Germline V gene data show CDR1 as MNHEY and CDR2 as SVGAGI. J was trimmed by 11 bases and V by 6 bases; bases with no gene match: 13. The CDR3 loop reads CASSPYRGVGAQHF. CDR3 nucleotides: TGTGCCAGCAGCCCTTACAGGGGTGTGGGGGCCCAGCATTTT.

Comment on this clone: Distinct nucleotide sequences in the sample also encode this CDR3. J is TRBJ2-2 and V is TRBV18; D gene ambiguous. Germline assignment: CDR1 KGHSH and CDR2 LQKENI. V lost 3 bases to trimming and J lost 2 bases, with 4 bases between them. The CDR3 extends over 13 amino acids. As DNA, the CDR3 is TGTGCCAGCTCACCGAGAAACACCGGGGAGCTGTTTTTT. This translates into CASSPRNTGELFF. The full variable domain, with the rest looked up from reference TRBV18 and TRBJ2-2, is NAGVMQNPRHLVRRRGQEARLRCSPMKGHSHVYWYRQLPEEGLKFMVYLQKENIIDESGMPKERFSAEFPKEGPSILRIQQVVRGDSAAYFCASSPRNTGELFFGEGSRLTVL.

The chain has TRBV18 and TRBJ2-7; D might be TRBD1 or TRBD2, each matching 5 bases. The CDR3 is 15 amino acids. Germline CDR1 KGHSH, CDR2 LQKENI. The V end lost 1 base, the J end lost 0 bases, and 10 bases lay between the germline ends. The CDR3 DNA reads as TGTGCCAGCTCACCACGGGACGTGAGCTCCTACGAGCAGTACTTC. Its protein is CASSPRDVSSYEQYF.

This chain joins TRBV9 and TRBJ1-3; D is ambiguous. In germline, CDR1 is SGDLS, CDR2 YYNGEE. The CDR3 has 17 amino acids. The ends were cut back, 0 bases at V and 0 bases at J, with 13 bases in the middle. This CDR3 is CASSVDPTGISGNTIYF. CDR3 in DNA: TGTGCCAGCAGCGTAGATCCTACGGGGATCTCTGGAAACACCATATATTTT.

The chain employs TRBV25-1 and TRBJ2-7, with TRBD1 matching 11 bases. This CDR3 contains 13 residues. V lost 8 bases, J lost 5 bases, and 5 bases stayed unmatched. CDR1 is MGHDK and CDR2 is SYGVNS in the germline V gene. The CDR3 nucleotides read TGTGCCAGCGGGGGACAGGGGGTGGACGAGCAGTACTTC. Protein: CASGGQGVDEQYF.

J is TRBJ1-4 and V is TRBV5-1; D remains ambiguous. The V end was cut by 1 base, the J end by 3 bases, with 13 bases between. The CDR3 consists of 16 residues. Per germline, CDR1 SGHRS and CDR2 YFSETQ. CDR3 sequence: CASSLNWASSNEKLFF. CDR3 DNA: TGCGCCAGCAGCTTGAATTGGGCCAGTTCTAATGAAAAACTGTTTTTT.

This clone was recorded a few times. Additional DNA sequences in this sample encode the identical CDR3. This chain joins TRBV6-1 and TRBJ2-5, with no clear D. Trimming pared 2 bases from V and 3 bases from J, leaving 7 bases between. CDR1 and CDR2 (germline): MNHNS, SASEGT. The CDR3 sequence is 13 residues long. The CDR3 loop is CASSESLKETQYF. For the CDR3, the DNA is TGTGCCAGCAGTGAAAGCCTGAAAGAGACCCAGTACTTC.

This chain uses TRBV10-3 with TRBJ2-7, with D hard to call. Germline V gene data show CDR1 as ENHRY and CDR2 as SYGVKD. Trimming cost V 0 bases and J 6 bases, with 18 bases left between them. CDR3 length equals 16 residues. CDR3 region: CAISESITTLLGEQYF. DNA of the CDR3: TGTGCCATCAGTGAGTCGATAACCACCCTCCTAGGCGAGCAGTACTTC.

A remark on this clone: Distinct nucleotide sequences in the sample also encode this CDR3. The V call is TRBV30, the J call TRBJ2-3; tentative D call: TRBD1 (6 bases). CDR1 GTSNPN and CDR2 SVGIG come from the germline V gene (reference sequence). Trimming left V 3 bases short and J 4 bases short, with 11 bases between. This CDR3 contains 13 residues. For the CDR3, the DNA is TGTGCCTGGAGCCTAGCAGGGGCAGATACGCAGTATTTT. It specifies CAWSLAGADTQYF.

This clone was detected only a few times. This chain links TRBV2 with TRBJ1-6; D possibly corresponds to TRBD1 (6 bases). V lost 7 bases to trimming and J lost 7 bases, with 11 bases between them. CDR1 SNHLY and CDR2 FYNNEI come from the germline V gene. The CDR3 has 13 residues. CDR3: CASNGRGNSPLHF. CDR3 bases: TGTGCCAGCAACGGCAGGGGAAATTCACCCCTCCACTTT.

The V gene is TRBV2, the J gene TRBJ2-3, with D unclear. Trimming took 6 bases from V and 0 from J, leaving 13 bases between them. The CDR3 runs 15 residues. Per germline, CDR1 SNHLY and CDR2 FYNNEI. The CDR3 spells CASSVDPSSTDTQYF. The CDR3, as DNA: TGTGCCAGCAGCGTGGACCCGTCTAGCACAGATACGCAGTATTTT.

This clone was seen a few times. The chain employs TRBV23-1 and TRBJ1-1; D is unclear. TRBV23-1 is an ORF; its function is uncertain. Trimming removed 3 bases at V and 6 bases at J, with 8 bases between. The CDR3 is 12 amino acids. In DNA, the CDR3 is TGCGCCAGCAGTCATCCGGCCGCTGAAGCTTTCTTT. The encoded protein is CASSHPAAEAFF.

This chain links TRBV5-6 with TRBJ1-2; no firm D call. CDR3 length: 12 residues. Between the trimmed V and J ends, which lost 1 base and 4 bases, there was a span of 5 bases. The germline gives CDR1 SGHDT, CDR2 YYEEEE. DNA for the CDR3: TGTGCCAGCAGCTTGAACAGCTATGGCTACACCTTC. Translating gives CASSLNSYGYTF.

This rearrangement joins TRBV7-2 to TRBJ2-5; TRBD2 aligns across 10 bases. V lost 4 bases, J lost 5 bases, and 10 bases stayed unmatched. This CDR3 is 16 amino acids long. Germline CDR1 SGHTA, CDR2 FQGNSA. CDR3 coding DNA: TGTGCCAGCAGCTCTCAAGCGGGAGGGGAGAGGGAGACCCAGTACTTC. This codes for CASSSQAGGERETQYF.